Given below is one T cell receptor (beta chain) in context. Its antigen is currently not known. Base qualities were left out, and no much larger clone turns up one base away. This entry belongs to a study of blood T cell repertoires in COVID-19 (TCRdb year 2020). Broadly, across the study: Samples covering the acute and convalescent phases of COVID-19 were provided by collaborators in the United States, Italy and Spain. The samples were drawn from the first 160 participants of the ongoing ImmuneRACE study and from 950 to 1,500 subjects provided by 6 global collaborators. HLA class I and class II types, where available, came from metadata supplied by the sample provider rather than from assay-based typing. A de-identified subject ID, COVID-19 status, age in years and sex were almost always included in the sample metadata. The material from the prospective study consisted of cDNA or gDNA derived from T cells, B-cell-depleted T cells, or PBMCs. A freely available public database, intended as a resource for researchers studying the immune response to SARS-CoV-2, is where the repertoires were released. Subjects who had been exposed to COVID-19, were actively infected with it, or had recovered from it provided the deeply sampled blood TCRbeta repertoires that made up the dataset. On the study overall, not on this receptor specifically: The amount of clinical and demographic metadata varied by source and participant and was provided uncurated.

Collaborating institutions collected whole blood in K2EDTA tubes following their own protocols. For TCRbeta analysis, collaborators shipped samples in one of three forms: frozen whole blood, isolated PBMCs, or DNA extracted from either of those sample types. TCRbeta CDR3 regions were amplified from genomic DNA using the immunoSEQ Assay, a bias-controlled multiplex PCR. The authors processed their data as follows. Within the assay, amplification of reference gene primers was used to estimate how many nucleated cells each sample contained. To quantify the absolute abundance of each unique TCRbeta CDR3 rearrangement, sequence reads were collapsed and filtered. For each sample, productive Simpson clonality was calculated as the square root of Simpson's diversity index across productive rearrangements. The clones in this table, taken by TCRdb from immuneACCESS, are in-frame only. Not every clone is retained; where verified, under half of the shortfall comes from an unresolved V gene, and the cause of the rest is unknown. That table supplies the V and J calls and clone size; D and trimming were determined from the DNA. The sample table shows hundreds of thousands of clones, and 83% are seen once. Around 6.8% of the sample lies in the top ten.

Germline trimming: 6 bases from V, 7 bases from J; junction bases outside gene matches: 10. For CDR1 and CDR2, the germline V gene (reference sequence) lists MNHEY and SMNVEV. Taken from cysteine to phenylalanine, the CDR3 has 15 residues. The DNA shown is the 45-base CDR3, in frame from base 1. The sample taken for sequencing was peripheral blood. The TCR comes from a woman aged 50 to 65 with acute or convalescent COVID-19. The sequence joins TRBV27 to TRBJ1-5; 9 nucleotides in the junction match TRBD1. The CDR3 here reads CASSPGQGLGQPQHF. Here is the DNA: TGTGCCAGCAGCCCGGGACAGGGTCTCGGGCAGCCCCAGCATTTT.